This entry lists 24 T cell receptor beta chains sequenced from one sample in a study of T cell changes during pregnancy in multiple sclerosis. Assay: immunoSEQ multiplex PCR; the TCRdb copy retains only in-frame clones and omits some. This table holds around 56,000 clones, about nine tenths found once. The sample in question was peripheral blood, obtained in the first trimester of pregnancy. All receptors derive from a female donor in good health, enrolled as a control in a pregnancy study.

This clone showed up just once. The chain employs TRBV5-5 and TRBJ2-5, with a possible D match to TRBD1 (6 bases). The V and J ends lost 6 bases and 5 bases respectively, with 20 bases between them. This CDR3 is 15 amino acids long. In germline, CDR1 is SGHKS, CDR2 YYEKEE (reference sequence). CDR3 bases: TGTGCCAGCACCAAAGGTGGGGGCTCTTTGGAGACCCAGTACTTC. Encoded protein: CASTKGGGSLETQYF.

This clone came up once. The rearrangement joins TRBV9 to TRBJ2-1; 7 positions match TRBD2. The V gene end was trimmed by 0 bases and the J gene end by 8 bases; junction bases not matched to a gene: 8. The CDR3 runs 15 residues. CDR1 and CDR2 (germline): SGDLS, YYNGEE. The CDR3 loop reads CASSVGGGISYEQFF. DNA of the CDR3: TGTGCCAGCAGCGTAGGCGGGGGAATAAGCTATGAGCAGTTCTTC.

The genes are TRBV2 and TRBJ2-4; a possible D gene is TRBD1 (5 bases). The length of the CDR3 is 13 residues. V lost 2 bases, J lost 8 bases, and 10 bases lay in between. CDR1 is SNHLY, CDR2 FYNNEI, per germline. This CDR3 reads CASSEIQGDIQYF. CDR3 nucleotide sequence: TGTGCCAGCAGTGAAATCCAAGGGGACATTCAGTACTTC.

J is TRBJ2-1 and V is TRBV6-4; 8 bases fit TRBD2. The CDR3 covers 15 residues. Germline CDR1 MRHNA, CDR2 SNTAGT. The ends lost 8 bases at V and 6 bases at J; junction bases unmatched: 12. The CDR3 bases are TGTGCCAGCTCGGAAGCGGGGGCGGCGTCCAATGAGCAGTTCTTC. It translates to CASSEAGAASNEQFF.

This clone was seen only once. CDR3 nucleotides: TGTGCCAGCACCACTTGGCTATCGGGACAGCAAGAGACCCAGTACTTC. Amino acids: CASTTWLSGQQETQYF. The chain couples TRBV7-9 to TRBJ2-5, with TRBD1 matching 7 bases. V lost 7 bases, J lost 2 bases, and 13 bases stayed unmatched. The CDR3 extends over 16 amino acids. Germline V gives CDR1 SEHNR, CDR2 FQNEAQ (reference sequence).

The chain employs TRBV28 and TRBJ1-5; D may be TRBD1 (6 bases). Germline V gives CDR1 MDHEN, CDR2 SYDVKM. This CDR3 comprises 17 residues. V shed 5 bases and J shed 1 base, with 18 bases lying between them. The CDR3 coding sequence is TGTGCCAGCAGTCCCCCTGGCGGGGGCGGGAGCAATCAGCCCCAGCATTTT. This codes for CASSPPGGGGSNQPQHF. The full variable domain, completed using reference TRBV28 and TRBJ1-5, is DVKVTQSSRYLVKRTGEKVFLECVQDMDHENMFWYRQDPGLGLRLIYFSYDVKMKEKGDIPEGYSVSREKKERFSLILESASTNQTSMYLCASSPPGGGGSNQPQHFGDGTRLSIL.

This chain connects TRBV5-1 to TRBJ2-1; 14 bases fit TRBD2. Trimming removed 4 bases from V and 10 bases from J; junction bases left unmatched: 7. This CDR3 spans 15 amino acids. Germline assignment: CDR1 SGHRS and CDR2 YFSETQ. The chain's CDR3 is CASSPGLAGGEEQFF. In DNA, the CDR3 is TGCGCCAGCAGCCCAGGACTAGCGGGGGGCGAGGAGCAGTTCTTC.

This chain connects TRBV7-9 to TRBJ2-3; the D gene is possibly TRBD2 (5 bases). The length of the CDR3 is 14 residues. The V gene's germline CDR1 is SEHNR and CDR2 FQNEAQ (reference sequence). With 1 base removed from V and 2 bases from J, the gap between germline ends came to 7 bases. The CDR3 nucleotides are TGTGCCAGCAGCTTAGGGGAGTACACAGATACGCAGTATTTT. Translated: CASSLGEYTDTQYF.

Only a few counts were recorded for this clone. The J gene is TRBJ1-1, the V gene TRBV29-1; D might be TRBD1 (5 bases). This CDR3 spans 13 amino acids. V gave up 3 bases and J gave up 1 base, with 9 bases separating them. CDR1 is SQVTM, CDR2 ANQGSEA, per germline. CDR3 nucleotide sequence: TGCAGCGTTGAGGGCAGGGCGAACACTGAAGCTTTCTTT. Translated, it gives CSVEGRANTEAFF.

This chain joins TRBV28 and TRBJ2-7; TRBD2 matches 9 bases. The CDR3 loop spans 15 amino acids. Germline V gene data show CDR1 as MDHEN and CDR2 as SYDVKM. V lost 3 bases, J lost 2 bases, and 5 bases stayed unmatched. Here the CDR3 DNA reads TGTGCCAGCAGTTTCACGGGACTAGCTGCCTACGAGCAGTACTTC. Translation gives CASSFTGLAAYEQYF.

The V and J genes are TRBV7-9 and TRBJ1-1; 9 positions match TRBD1. The CDR3 covers 15 residues. Germline trimming cut 8 bases from V and 4 bases from J; bases unmatched to any gene: 11. Looked up from germline, CDR1 is SEHNR and CDR2 is FQNEAQ (reference sequence). The CDR3 nucleotides are TGTGCCAGCTACGGGACGGGACAGGGACCCACTGAAGCTTTCTTT. Translating gives CASYGTGQGPTEAFF.

This chain's CDR3 is CAISGWEMGETQYF. In DNA form, the CDR3 reads TGTGCCATCAGTGGGTGGGAGATGGGAGAGACCCAGTACTTC. The chain has TRBV10-3 and TRBJ2-5, with D tentatively TRBD2 (5 bases). Trimming stripped 4 bases from V and 4 bases from J, with 13 bases between. The CDR3 is 14 amino acids. The germline V gene has CDR1 ENHRY and CDR2 SYGVKD.

This chain uses TRBV7-2 with TRBJ1-4, with D perhaps matching TRBD1 (5 bases). Per germline, CDR1 SGHTA and CDR2 FQGNSA. The CDR3 totals 17 residues. Trimming removed 5 bases from V and 3 bases from J, with 19 bases in between. The CDR3 loop is CASSPGQPLGPNEKLFF. CDR3 nucleotide sequence: TGTGCCAGCAGCCCCGGACAACCACTCGGGCCTAATGAAAAACTGTTTTTT.

The chain joins TRBV5-5 to TRBJ2-7, with D maybe TRBD1 (5 bases). The germline CDR1 and CDR2 sequences are SGHKS and YYEKEE (reference sequence). Trimming stripped 5 bases from V and 3 bases from J, with 15 bases between. CDR3 length equals 14 residues. The CDR3 DNA reads TGTGCCAGCAGGCGGCAGGGTTCTAACTACGAGCAGTACTTC. This encodes CASRRQGSNYEQYF.

The V and J genes are TRBV6-4 and TRBJ2-2; tentatively, D is TRBD2 (6 bases). Trimming left V 0 bases short and J 1 base short, with 9 bases between. Per the germline V gene, CDR1 is MRHNA and CDR2 is SNTAGT. The CDR3 contains 16 residues. The CDR3 region is CASSDSDSGNTGELFF. CDR3 nucleotide sequence: TGTGCCAGCAGTGACTCGGATAGCGGGAACACCGGGGAGCTGTTTTTT.

V and J are TRBV6-1 and TRBJ1-6; maybe TRBD1 (6 bases). Trimming took 6 bases from V and 1 from J, leaving 10 bases between them. The CDR3 runs to 15 residues. Germline lookup yields CDR1 MNHNS and CDR2 SASEGT. In DNA, the CDR3 is TGTGCCAGCAGCCGACAGGAGTCCTATAATTCACCCCTCCACTTT. This translates into CASSRQESYNSPLHF.

This chain uses TRBV27 with TRBJ2-7; 8 bases are a match to TRBD1. The junction had 1 base not matched to a gene; V was cut back by 2 bases and J by 4 bases. This CDR3 has 13 amino acids. Germline loops: CDR1 MNHEY, CDR2 SMNVEV (reference sequence). In nucleotides, the CDR3 is TGTGCCAGCAGTTTAAACAGGGGGTACGAGCAGTACTTC. Translating gives CASSLNRGYEQYF.

V is TRBV2 and J is TRBJ1-2; the D gene is possibly TRBD1 (6 bases). Germline-derived CDR1 and CDR2 are SNHLY and FYNNEI. Trimming took off 7 bases at V and 0 bases at J, with 18 bases between the two ends. The CDR3 is 16 residues long. The CDR3 reads CASTARTAHPNYGYTF. CDR3 bases: TGTGCCAGCACCGCTAGGACAGCCCATCCTAACTATGGCTACACCTTC. Together with reference TRBV2 and TRBJ1-2, the CDR3 gives the full variable domain: EPEVTQTPSHQVTQMGQEVILRCVPISNHLYFYWYRQILGQKVEFLVSFYNNEISEKSEIFDDQFSVERPDGSNFTLKIRSTKLEDSAMYFCASTARTAHPNYGYTFGSGTRLTVV.

This rearrangement joins TRBV28 to TRBJ2-1, with TRBD2 matching over 13 bases. The V segment lost 4 bases and the J segment 6 bases; nucleotides outside the gene matches: 9. The CDR3 consists of 17 residues. Per germline, CDR1 MDHEN and CDR2 SYDVKM. CDR3 loop: CASSSLTSGRSGNEQFF. The CDR3 nucleotides are TGTGCCAGCAGTTCATTGACTAGCGGGAGGTCGGGCAATGAGCAGTTCTTC.

The J gene is TRBJ2-4, the V gene TRBV7-2; no clear D gene. The germline gives CDR1 SGHTA, CDR2 FQGNSA. The CDR3 length is 13 residues. The V end was cut by 1 base, the J end by 5 bases, with 6 bases between. The CDR3 loop reads CASSLVGENIQYF. DNA for the CDR3: TGTGCCAGCAGCTTAGTGGGCGAAAACATTCAGTACTTC.

The chain uses TRBV5-1 and TRBJ1-6; 9 bases agree with TRBD1. The CDR3 totals 20 residues. The J segment lost 1 base and the V segment lost 4 bases, leaving 15 bases of the junction unmatched. Germline CDR1 SGHRS, CDR2 YFSETQ. As DNA, the CDR3 is TGCGCCAGCAGCCCGTACGGACAGGGGATTGGTGTATCCTATAATTCACCCCTCCACTTT. Amino acids: CASSPYGQGIGVSYNSPLHF.

V gene TRBV6-6 combines with J gene TRBJ2-5; no clear D. The CDR3 is 14 residues long. The V end was cut by 7 bases, the J end by 3 bases, with 15 bases between. Germline CDR1 MNHNY, CDR2 SVGAGI (reference sequence). The CDR3 bases are TGTGCCAGCACCTCGACTGGAAATAAAGAGACCCAGTACTTC. Translating it yields CASTSTGNKETQYF.

J is TRBJ2-7 and V is TRBV7-9, with a weak D call TRBD1 (6 bases). Per germline, CDR1 SEHNR and CDR2 FQNEAQ (reference sequence). This CDR3 has 13 residues. Trimming removed 5 bases from V and 0 bases from J, with 8 bases in between. CDR3 nucleotide sequence: TGTGCCAGCAGCCGACAGGACTCCTACGAGCAGTACTTC. Protein sequence: CASSRQDSYEQYF.

This sequence joins TRBV6-5 and TRBJ1-6; D is ambiguous. Per the germline V gene, CDR1 is MNHEY and CDR2 is SVGAGI. The CDR3 consists of 12 residues. Trimming stripped 4 bases from V and 7 bases from J, with 5 bases between. CDR3 bases: TGTGCCAGCAGTTCATTGAATTCACCCCTCCACTTT. The encoded protein is CASSSLNSPLHF.